Included here is one T cell receptor beta chain sequence, with context. The assay was immunoSEQ multiplex PCR, and TCRdb's table has in-frame clones only and misses some. The sample lists more than 110,000 clones; about nine tenths were seen once. This record belongs to a study of T cell responses to AZD1222 COVID-19 vaccine. This CDR3 has 16 residues. Germline CDR1 SNHLY, CDR2 FYNNEI. Trimming took off 4 bases at V and 4 bases at J, with 19 bases between the two ends. This sequence was found in an adult who received the AZD1222 COVID-19 vaccine. The chain joins TRBV2 to TRBJ1-2; D might be TRBD1 (5 bases). The material sequenced was peripheral blood, taken 28 days after the second AZD1222 dose. The CDR3, as DNA: TGTGCCAGCAGTGGGGGGGGTACAGGTAGAAGCTATGGCTACACCTTC. Translation: CASSGGGTGRSYGYTF.